Sequencing of this T cell receptor (beta chain) was carried out in a study of monozygotic twins with inflammatory bowel disease. Per the germline V gene, CDR1 is SGHTS and CDR2 is YDEGEE. This CDR3 comprises 14 residues. Notes on this clonotype: Its antigen is undetermined.

An approximately 2.3 ml blood sample was drawn per donor. Notes on the study in general: Healthy twins showed more clonotype sharing with others than IBD patients, especially patients with disease activity.

An amount of 3500 ng of total RNA was used for each TCR library. Generation of cDNA took place in eight separate reactions per sample. One entry per CDR3 protein, without DNA, is what TCRdb gives after re-calling the 5' RACE reads. This table holds 400,000 to 500,000 distinct CDR3 sequences. The sample taken for sequencing was blood. The rearrangement joins TRBV5-8 to TRBJ2-5. This receptor was taken from a human donor with ulcerative colitis or Crohn's disease, or a healthy co-twin of an affected twin (not recorded which). The CDR3 spells CASSLGVNGETQYF.